The sequence of this T cell receptor beta chain was determined in a study of blood T cell repertoires in COVID-19. Methods used by the authors: Nucleated cell number was recorded as an estimate derived from reference gene primer amplification. Produced via immunoSEQ multiplex PCR; TCRdb's table is partial and in-frame only. That table is the source of V, J and clone size, and D and trimming were worked out from the DNA. The table records about 150,000 clones, more than 85% of them present only once. The germline gives CDR1 MDHEN, CDR2 SYDVKM. V lost 6 bases, J lost 7 bases, and 15 bases lay in between. The CDR3 totals 13 residues.

The receptor's source is a man aged 55 to 70 with active or convalescent COVID-19. Specimen: peripheral blood. The rearrangement uses TRBV28 and TRBJ1-2, with D perhaps matching TRBD1 (6 bases). The chain's CDR3 is CASRGQPAPGYTF. CDR3 in DNA: TGTGCCAGCAGAGGACAGCCCGCCCCTGGCTACACCTTC.